This TCR beta chain originates from a study of cytomegalovirus exposure and HLA in healthy donors. Study-level background: Previous work identified 95 million to 140 million unique TCR beta sequences from 150 million to 200 million T cells.

Vbeta (60) and Jbeta (13) primers were used in the PCR. Using immunoSEQ multiplex PCR, the repertoire was profiled, and TCRdb retains in-frame clones only, with some absent. This table holds tens of thousands of clones, approximately 80% found once. A word on this clone: What it binds is unknown.

Study-wide results and limits: Reportedly, diagnosis of cytomegalovirus status by the classifier showed high specificity and sensitivity. The sole available immune exposure information was CMV serostatus. The study listed 164 cytomegalovirus-associated TCR beta chains.

The germline gives CDR1 SGHRS, CDR2 YFSETQ. The CDR3 loop spans 16 amino acids. Source material: PBMCs. The clonotype was recovered from a male donor in good health and CMV-seronegative. This rearrangement joins TRBV5-1 to TRBJ2-5, with a tentative D call TRBD1 (8 bases). The J call is uncertain, as TRBJ2-7 better fits the DNA end. The CDR3: CASSLQGAGVLYEQYF. The CDR3 nucleotides are TGCGCCAGCAGCCTCCAGGGGGCGGGGGTGCTCTACGAGCAGTACTTC.